A selection of T cell receptor beta chains follows, all from one sample in a study of T and B cells in COVID-19 patients. From the multiplex PCR reads, TCRdb called clonotypes with MiXCR, one entry per CDR3 protein. Of about 22,000 distinct CDR3 sequences detected, roughly 29% appear once; the ten largest clones hold about 2.8%. Sequencing was carried out using blood. These receptors were taken from a human donor who had recovered from COVID-19. Both conserved end residues are part of each CDR3. D genes are given only for firm matches. Only some rows state a clone size, as once, few, many or a class for expanded clones.

d_gene: TRBD2; j_gene: TRBJ2-2; v_gene: TRBV7-6; abundance: few; CDR3nt: TGTGCCAGCAGTTCTGGACTAGCGCCAGACACCGGGGAGCTGTTTTTT; CDR3aa: CASSSGLAPDTGELFF
d_gene: TRBD2; j_gene: TRBJ2-5; v_gene: TRBV20-1; abundance: NA; CDR3nt: TGCAGTGCTAGGCTAGCGGGAGGCTGGGAGACCCAGTACTTC; CDR3aa: CSARLAGGWETQYF
d_gene: NA; j_gene: TRBJ1-2; v_gene: TRBV27; abundance: NA; CDR3nt: TGTGCCACCTCTGGGGCAGGGCGTTTCTATGGCTACACCTTC; CDR3aa: CATSGAGRFYGYTF
d_gene: NA; j_gene: TRBJ2-7; v_gene: TRBV27; abundance: NA; CDR3nt: TGTGCCAGCAGTTCACAGGAGACTTCCTACGAGCAGTACTTC; CDR3aa: CASSSQETSYEQYF
d_gene: NA; j_gene: TRBJ2-7; v_gene: TRBV29-1; abundance: medium-sized; CDR3nt: TGCAGCGCGGGGCTGGGAATAGAGACCCCCTACGAGCAGTACTTC; CDR3aa: CSAGLGIETPYEQYF
d_gene: NA; j_gene: TRBJ2-7; v_gene: TRBV12-3/TRBV12-4; abundance: NA; CDR3nt: TGTGCCAGCAGTTTTAGGGGGGACGGCGAGCAGTACTTC; CDR3aa: CASSFRGDGEQYF
d_gene: NA; j_gene: TRBJ2-4; v_gene: TRBV6-5; abundance: NA; CDR3nt: TGTGCCAGCAGACGAACCCGGGCCGACATTCAGTACTTC; CDR3aa: CASRRTRADIQYF
d_gene: NA; j_gene: TRBJ2-1; v_gene: TRBV30; abundance: medium-sized; CDR3nt: TGTGCCTGGAGTCAGAACAATGAGCAGTTCTTC; CDR3aa: CAWSQNNEQFF
d_gene: TRBD2; j_gene: TRBJ2-1; v_gene: TRBV12-3/TRBV12-4; abundance: few; CDR3nt: TGTGCCAGCAGACCCCTAGCGGGAGGTATCTACAATGAGCAGTTCTTC; CDR3aa: CASRPLAGGIYNEQFF
d_gene: NA; j_gene: TRBJ2-7; v_gene: TRBV6-5; abundance: few; CDR3nt: TGTGCCAGCAATATCTTCCAGGGTTCCTACGAGCAGTACTTC; CDR3aa: CASNIFQGSYEQYF
d_gene: NA; j_gene: TRBJ1-4; v_gene: TRBV19; abundance: NA; CDR3nt: TGTGCCAGTAGTCATCGGACACCCGCTCGGGGAAAACTGTTTTTT; CDR3aa: CASSHRTPARGKLFF
d_gene: NA; j_gene: TRBJ2-2; v_gene: TRBV29-1; abundance: medium-sized; CDR3nt: TGCAGCGTTGGTAGTGGGAGGCAGAACACCGGGGAGCTGTTTTTT; CDR3aa: CSVGSGRQNTGELFF
d_gene: TRBD1; j_gene: TRBJ2-5; v_gene: TRBV12-3/TRBV12-4; abundance: many; CDR3nt: TGTGCCAGCAGGGACTTGACAGGGGCCCAAGAGACCCAGTACTTC; CDR3aa: CASRDLTGAQETQYF
d_gene: TRBD2; j_gene: TRBJ2-3; v_gene: TRBV19; abundance: NA; CDR3nt: TGTGCCAGTAGGCGGACTAGCGGGAGCACAGATACGCAGTATTTT; CDR3aa: CASRRTSGSTDTQYF
d_gene: NA; j_gene: TRBJ1-2; v_gene: TRBV27; abundance: NA; CDR3nt: TGTGCCAGCAGGCGGGCAGGAACTAACTATGGCTACACCTTC; CDR3aa: CASRRAGTNYGYTF
d_gene: TRBD1; j_gene: TRBJ1-1; v_gene: TRBV6-5; abundance: NA; CDR3nt: TGTGCCAGCACCAGGACAGGAAGTTCCACTGAAGCTTTCTTT; CDR3aa: CASTRTGSSTEAFF
d_gene: NA; j_gene: TRBJ1-4; v_gene: TRBV5-1; abundance: NA; CDR3nt: TGCGCCAGCAGCTTGCGAATGGCGGCAACTAATGAAAAACTGTTTTTT; CDR3aa: CASSLRMAATNEKLFF
d_gene: NA; j_gene: TRBJ2-3; v_gene: TRBV5-6; abundance: many; CDR3nt: TGTGCCAGCAGCTTTTTACAGGGAGGAGATACGCAGTATTTT; CDR3aa: CASSFLQGGDTQYF
d_gene: TRBD1; j_gene: TRBJ2-7; v_gene: TRBV5-4; abundance: few; CDR3nt: TGTGCCAGCAGCTCGACAGGGCACGAGCAGTACTTC; CDR3aa: CASSSTGHEQYF
d_gene: NA; j_gene: TRBJ1-2; v_gene: TRBV18; abundance: NA; CDR3nt: TGTGCCAGCTCACCACCGGTGACTTCTAACTATGGCTACACCTTC; CDR3aa: CASSPPVTSNYGYTF
d_gene: TRBD1; j_gene: TRBJ2-5; v_gene: TRBV5-5; abundance: NA; CDR3nt: TGTGCCAGCAGATGGCCGGGACAGGGTTGGGAGACCCAGTACTTC; CDR3aa: CASRWPGQGWETQYF
d_gene: NA; j_gene: TRBJ2-5; v_gene: TRBV19; abundance: medium-sized; CDR3nt: TGTGCCAGTAGTAGTGCTGCCCCCCAAGAGACCCAGTACTTC; CDR3aa: CASSSAAPQETQYF
d_gene: NA; j_gene: TRBJ1-4; v_gene: TRBV6-1; abundance: few; CDR3nt: TGTGCCAGCAGTGTTGCAACTAATGAAAAACTGTTTTTT; CDR3aa: CASSVATNEKLFF
d_gene: NA; j_gene: TRBJ2-7; v_gene: TRBV19; abundance: medium-sized; CDR3nt: TGTGCCAGTAGTATACAGGGGGGCGCCCCCTACGAGCAGTACTTC; CDR3aa: CASSIQGGAPYEQYF
d_gene: TRBD2; j_gene: TRBJ2-1; v_gene: TRBV18; abundance: few; CDR3nt: TGTGCCAGCTCACCACCGTCGGGGGGAGTAGCCTACAATGAGCAGTTCTTC; CDR3aa: CASSPPSGGVAYNEQFF
d_gene: NA; j_gene: TRBJ1-3; v_gene: TRBV5-4; abundance: NA; CDR3nt: TGTGCCGCGACTCGGGGTAACACCATATATTTT; CDR3aa: CAATRGNTIYF
d_gene: TRBD1; j_gene: TRBJ2-7; v_gene: TRBV12-3/TRBV12-4; abundance: NA; CDR3nt: TGTGCCAGCACCGGGACAGGGTCCTACGAGCAGTACTTC; CDR3aa: CASTGTGSYEQYF
d_gene: TRBD1; j_gene: TRBJ1-4; v_gene: TRBV12-3/TRBV12-4; abundance: few; CDR3nt: TGTGCCAGCACCGGGACAGGGGTCAATGAAAAACTGTTTTTT; CDR3aa: CASTGTGVNEKLFF
d_gene: TRBD1; j_gene: TRBJ2-1; v_gene: TRBV6-5; abundance: many; CDR3nt: TGTGCCAGCAGCCGCTACCCTCCGGCAGGGGGCAGCGATGAGCAGTTCTTC; CDR3aa: CASSRYPPAGGSDEQFF
d_gene: NA; j_gene: TRBJ1-2; v_gene: TRBV27; abundance: few; CDR3nt: TGTGCCAGCAGTAAAGGGGTTGGAGGCTACACCTTC; CDR3aa: CASSKGVGGYTF
d_gene: TRBD1; j_gene: TRBJ2-3; v_gene: TRBV29-1; abundance: medium-sized; CDR3nt: TGCAGCGTACCCGGACAGGGCACAGATACGCAGTATTTT; CDR3aa: CSVPGQGTDTQYF
d_gene: TRBD1; j_gene: TRBJ1-5; v_gene: TRBV12-3/TRBV12-4; abundance: few; CDR3nt: TGTGCCAGCAGCCGAGGACAGGGTGGGGGTCAGCCCCAGCATTTT; CDR3aa: CASSRGQGGGQPQHF
d_gene: NA; j_gene: TRBJ2-5; v_gene: TRBV5-4; abundance: few; CDR3nt: TGTGCCAGCAGCCGGGGAACCCAAGAGACCCAGTACTTC; CDR3aa: CASSRGTQETQYF
d_gene: NA; j_gene: TRBJ2-7; v_gene: TRBV24-1; abundance: NA; CDR3nt: TGTGCCACCAGTGATTTCAGGGGGGGTTTTCAGTACGAGCAGTACTTC; CDR3aa: CATSDFRGGFQYEQYF
d_gene: NA; j_gene: TRBJ2-7; v_gene: TRBV30; abundance: few; CDR3nt: TGTGCCTGGAGTGTAAACAGCTACGAGCAGTACTTC; CDR3aa: CAWSVNSYEQYF
d_gene: TRBD2; j_gene: TRBJ2-3; v_gene: TRBV12-3/TRBV12-4; abundance: few; CDR3nt: TGTGCCAGCACCTTGACTAGCGGGGGATCAGATACGCAGTATTTT; CDR3aa: CASTLTSGGSDTQYF
d_gene: TRBD2; j_gene: TRBJ2-1; v_gene: TRBV6-5; abundance: few; CDR3nt: TGTGCCAGCAGTTCCACCGGGACTAGCCCGCCGGAGCAGTTCTTC; CDR3aa: CASSSTGTSPPEQFF
d_gene: NA; j_gene: TRBJ1-1; v_gene: TRBV18; abundance: NA; CDR3nt: TGTGCCAGCTCGCCCTCGCCTCTGACTCAAGCTTTCTTT; CDR3aa: CASSPSPLTQAFF
d_gene: NA; j_gene: TRBJ1-6; v_gene: TRBV5-1; abundance: NA; CDR3nt: TGCGCCAGCAGCTCGGTGGGGGGGAACACCTATAATTCACCCCTCCACTTT; CDR3aa: CASSSVGGNTYNSPLHF
d_gene: NA; j_gene: TRBJ2-7; v_gene: TRBV10-3; abundance: NA; CDR3nt: TGTGCCATCAACGACAGGGAGGGCTACGAGCAGTACTTC; CDR3aa: CAINDREGYEQYF
d_gene: TRBD1; j_gene: TRBJ1-2; v_gene: TRBV6-5; abundance: NA; CDR3nt: TGTGCCAGCAGTTACGCGACAGGGGGCGCCTATGGCTACACCTTC; CDR3aa: CASSYATGGAYGYTF
d_gene: NA; j_gene: TRBJ2-1; v_gene: TRBV6-5; abundance: few; CDR3nt: TGTGCCAGCAGTAATTCGCAGCTCACAGGAAGCTCCTACAATGAGCAGTTCTTC; CDR3aa: CASSNSQLTGSSYNEQFF
d_gene: NA; j_gene: TRBJ1-1; v_gene: TRBV19; abundance: few; CDR3nt: TGTGCCAGTAGTATGGCCAGGGTGAACACTGAAGCTTTCTTT; CDR3aa: CASSMARVNTEAFF
d_gene: TRBD2; j_gene: TRBJ2-1; v_gene: TRBV15; abundance: NA; CDR3nt: TGTGCCACCAGCAGGGGGGGGACTAGCGGGAGGGCCTACAATGAGCAGTTCTTC; CDR3aa: CATSRGGTSGRAYNEQFF
d_gene: NA; j_gene: TRBJ1-3; v_gene: TRBV5-4; abundance: few; CDR3nt: TGTGCCAGCAGCTTGGAACAGGGCACTGGAAACACCATATATTTT; CDR3aa: CASSLEQGTGNTIYF
d_gene: TRBD2; j_gene: TRBJ2-3; v_gene: TRBV29-1; abundance: medium-sized; CDR3nt: TGCAGCGCCCTAGCGGGAGGGTACACAGATACGCAGTATTTT; CDR3aa: CSALAGGYTDTQYF
d_gene: TRBD1; j_gene: TRBJ2-5; v_gene: TRBV6-1; abundance: few; CDR3nt: TGTGCCAGCAGTGCCGGGACAGGGGAAGAGACCCAGTACTTC; CDR3aa: CASSAGTGEETQYF
d_gene: TRBD2; j_gene: TRBJ2-1; v_gene: TRBV5-1; abundance: few; CDR3nt: TGCGCCAGCAGCTTGTCTAGCGGGAGTGGGAATGAGCAGTTCTTC; CDR3aa: CASSLSSGSGNEQFF
d_gene: NA; j_gene: TRBJ1-5; v_gene: TRBV30; abundance: few; CDR3nt: TGTGCCTGGAGTGTACGGGGGAGTGGACTTGGGGGACTTCAGCCCCAGCATTTT; CDR3aa: CAWSVRGSGLGGLQPQHF
d_gene: TRBD2; j_gene: TRBJ2-3; v_gene: TRBV18; abundance: NA; CDR3nt: TGTGCCAGCTCACCACGAGGACTAGCGGGCTTCGGCACAGATACGCAGTATTTT; CDR3aa: CASSPRGLAGFGTDTQYF
d_gene: NA; j_gene: TRBJ1-1; v_gene: TRBV18; abundance: NA; CDR3nt: TGTGCCAGCTCACCGACGAGCAGCACTGAAGCTTTCTTT; CDR3aa: CASSPTSSTEAFF
d_gene: NA; j_gene: TRBJ1-2; v_gene: TRBV27; abundance: NA; CDR3nt: TGTGCCAGCAGTTTCGATCAGTACGTCGGCTACACCTTC; CDR3aa: CASSFDQYVGYTF
d_gene: NA; j_gene: TRBJ1-6; v_gene: TRBV19; abundance: many; CDR3nt: TGTGCCAGTAGGCCGGGAAATAATTCACCCCTCCACTTT; CDR3aa: CASRPGNNSPLHF
d_gene: NA; j_gene: TRBJ2-1; v_gene: TRBV11-1; abundance: NA; CDR3nt: TGTGCCAGCAGCTTAGTGGTACTACCGGGGGCTGAGCAGTTCTTC; CDR3aa: CASSLVVLPGAEQFF
d_gene: TRBD1; j_gene: TRBJ2-7; v_gene: TRBV29-1; abundance: few; CDR3nt: TGCAGCGTTGATGGGGGACAGGGCTCCGGCGAGCAGTACTTC; CDR3aa: CSVDGGQGSGEQYF
d_gene: TRBD2; j_gene: TRBJ2-3; v_gene: TRBV5-1; abundance: NA; CDR3nt: TGCGCCAGCAGCTTGGCCCGGACTAGCGGGAGTGGGGATACGCAGTATTTT; CDR3aa: CASSLARTSGSGDTQYF
d_gene: TRBD2; j_gene: TRBJ2-1; v_gene: TRBV7-2; abundance: NA; CDR3nt: TGTGCCAGCAGCTCGACTAGCGGTGAGGGCCTCCTAAAAGGTAGTGGGGCCTACAATGAGCAGTTCTTC; CDR3aa: CASSSTSGEGLLKGSGAYNEQFF
d_gene: NA; j_gene: TRBJ1-2; v_gene: TRBV6-5; abundance: NA; CDR3nt: TGTGCCAGCAGTCTCCAGGGATGGGGCTATGGCTACACCTTC; CDR3aa: CASSLQGWGYGYTF
d_gene: NA; j_gene: TRBJ2-7; v_gene: TRBV18; abundance: NA; CDR3nt: TGTGCCAGCTCACCCGATAAGGCCAGCAAGCAGTACTTC; CDR3aa: CASSPDKASKQYF